This TCR beta chain was profiled in a study of radiation and T cells in renal cell carcinoma. Overall study findings and caveats: In blood, top tumor clones expanded by 2 weeks, shrinking by 4.

Time point indicated: baseline pretreatment blood. Described treatment: 15 Gy SBRT to primary tumor, nephrectomy 4 weeks later. Blood was sampled at baseline, 2 weeks and 4 weeks after SBRT. The patient's renal cell carcinoma had clear cell pathology. Trimming cost V 8 bases and J 0 bases, with 13 bases left between them. Germline V gene lookup returns CDR1 SEHNR and CDR2 FQNEAQ (reference sequence). There are 14 residues in the CDR3. Libraries were prepared by immunoSEQ multiplex PCR; TCRdb keeps only in-frame clonotypes and omits some of them. The data hold some 100,000 clones, with 65% to 85% observed a single time. About this clone itself: Its antigen is not known.

This clonotype originated in a man aged 60 to 69 with renal cell carcinoma. V is TRBV7-9 and J is TRBJ1-1, with a possible D match to TRBD1 (6 bases). The material sequenced was blood, taken from a patient whose treatment included radiotherapy and nephrectomy. The CDR3 loop reads CASQRTVMNTEAFF. CDR3 DNA: TGTGCCAGCCAGCGGACAGTAATGAACACTGAAGCTTTCTTT.